Listed here is a single TCR beta chain. The PCR had 60 Vbeta and 13 Jbeta primers. Profiling relied on immunoSEQ multiplex PCR, and the TCRdb table lists in-frame clones only, not all of them. The data hold 180,000 or so clones, with approximately 83% observed a single time. The data originate from a study of cytomegalovirus exposure and HLA in healthy donors. The donors gave bone marrow, and they were healthy. The V gene's germline CDR1 is SEHNR and CDR2 FQNEAQ (reference sequence). The CDR3 length is 15 residues. With 1 base clipped from V and 8 bases from J, the junction kept 7 bases outside the gene matches.

The chain joins TRBV7-9 to TRBJ1-4; 7 nucleotides line up with TRBD1. The sample consisted of PBMCs. The receptor was isolated from a boy between 2 and 10 years old in good health and CMV-seronegative. In DNA, the CDR3 is TGTGCCAGCAGCTTAGGAGGGACAGTAGGCGAAAAACTGTTTTTT. Amino acid sequence: CASSLGGTVGEKLFF.